The 32 T cell receptor beta chains below were found in one sample sequenced in a study of tumor and adjacent non-tumor tissue in lung cancer. A modified ARM-PCR protocol with three rounds of nested PCR amplified TCRbeta. TCRdb independently ran MiXCR on the multiplex PCR reads; one entry per CDR3 protein. The table shows roughly 140,000 distinct CDR3 sequences, with around 61% occurring only once. No cell sorting was done before RNA was extracted from the tissue. The sample consisted of lung tumor tissue. These receptors came from a man aged 55 to 70 with small cell lung cancer.

A note on this clonotype: A much larger clone lies a single base off, so this may be a read error. The chain uses TRBV6-5 and TRBJ1-1; TRBD1 aligns across 9 bases. The CDR3 has 15 residues. In germline, CDR1 is MNHEY, CDR2 SVGAGI. The V segment lost 6 bases and the J segment 5 bases; nucleotides outside the gene matches: 10. The CDR3 DNA follows: TGTGCCAGCAGCCACTGGGACAGGGAGTATACTGAAGCTTTCTTT. This sequence encodes CASSHWDREYTEAFF.

This clonotype came up a few times. The rearrangement uses TRBV20-1 and TRBJ2-1, with D uncertain. The CDR3 is 17 amino acids. V lost 5 bases and J lost 0, with 20 bases in between. Germline V gene data show CDR1 as DFQATT and CDR2 as SNEGSKA (reference sequence). Here the CDR3 reads CSAPPSTRRSSYNEQFF. In DNA form, the CDR3 reads TGCAGTGCTCCACCCTCCACGCGGCGGAGCTCCTACAATGAGCAGTTCTTC.

On this clonotype itself: One end of the junction is discordant with germline, which a read error may explain. This chain uses TRBV11-2 with TRBJ2-1, with D perhaps matching TRBD2 (5 bases). This CDR3 comprises 12 residues. Germline V gene data show CDR1 as SGHAT and CDR2 as FQNNGV. The CDR3 reads CAISLSRTREFF. CDR3 in DNA: TGTGCCATCAGCTTATCCAGAACTAGGGAATTTTTC.

The chain has TRBV20-1 and TRBJ2-7; 8 bases fit TRBD2. CDR3 length: 13 amino acids. V was clipped by 6 bases and J by 1 base; unmatched bases: 5. The germline V gene has CDR1 DFQATT and CDR2 SNEGSKA (reference sequence). CDR3 nucleotides: TGCAGTGCAGAACTAGCGGAGTCCTACGAGCAGTACTTC. Protein: CSAELAESYEQYF.

As regards this clonotype: No conserved phenylalanine or tryptophan ends this CDR3, so it is likely a read error. The V call is TRBV24-1, the J call TRBJ2-2; 11 bases line up with TRBD1. With V trimmed by 4 bases and J by 0 bases, 6 bases remained unmatched. CDR3 length: 18 amino acids. Germline CDR1 reads KGHDR; CDR2 reads SFDVKD. CDR3 residues: CATSELPGQGANTGELFL. The CDR3 DNA is TGTGCCACCAGTGAACTACCGGGACAGGGGGCGAACACCGGGGAGCTGTTTCTT.

Concerning this clonotype itself: At one boundary the junction diverges from the germline segment, which might be a read error. The rearrangement uses TRBV6-1 and TRBJ2-7; TRBD1 or TRBD2 may be the D gene (5 bases each). CDR1 MNHNS and CDR2 SASEGT come from the germline V gene. The CDR3 is made up of 15 amino acids. The CDR3 DNA sequence: TGTACCAGCTGTGATTCGGGGCTAACCGTCTACGAGCAGTACTTC. This sequence encodes CTSCDSGLTVYEQYF.

For this clonotype: The junction departs from the called germline gene at one end, perhaps through a read error. V and J are TRBV20-1 and TRBJ1-2; 10 nucleotides agree with TRBD1. CDR1 is DFQATT and CDR2 is SNEGSKA in the germline V gene (reference sequence). The CDR3 extends over 16 amino acids. CDR3 in DNA: TGCGGTACTAGTGGGACAGGGGCATACTCTGGCTATGGCTACACATTC. Protein: CGTSGTGAYSGYGYTF.

Comment on this clonotype: This may stem from a read error, because a much larger clone lies one nucleotide away. The chain couples TRBV5-1 to TRBJ2-1; D is uncertain. Per germline, CDR1 SGHRS and CDR2 YFSETQ. The CDR3 has 11 amino acids. The CDR3 loop is CASSLNNEQLF. The CDR3 DNA sequence: TGCGCCAGCAGCTTGAACAATGAGCAGTTATTC.

Worth noting for this clonotype: This may be a read error: a much more frequent sequence differs by one nucleotide. The chain couples TRBV11-2 to TRBJ2-5; D is unresolved. The CDR3 runs to 13 residues. From germline, CDR1 is SGHAT and CDR2 FQNNGV. V was clipped by 3 bases and J by 11 bases, with 16 bases between them. The CDR3 is CASSFTSTNEQYF. In DNA form, the CDR3 reads TGTGCCAGCAGCTTTACCTCTACCAATGAGCAGTACTTC.

This clonotype occurred once. The rearrangement links TRBV6-6 to TRBJ2-1, with D possibly being TRBD1 (6 bases). V lost 7 bases, J lost 6 bases, and 16 bases lay in between. The germline V gene encodes CDR1 MNHNY and CDR2 SVGAGI (reference sequence). There are 14 residues in the CDR3. In DNA form, the CDR3 reads TGTGCCAGCACTTGGGACAAGGGTACCAATGAGCAGTTCTTC. This translates into CASTWDKGTNEQFF.

J is TRBJ2-2 and V is TRBV10-3, with 7 bases that match TRBD1. The CDR3 totals 16 residues. V trimming: 7 bases; J trimming: 4 bases; junction bases outside the gene matches: 12. Germline V lookup: CDR1 ENHRY, CDR2 SYGVKD. DNA for the CDR3: TGTGCCATCACCCCGGACAGGATTAGTGCCACCGGGGAGCTGTTTTTT. Translating it yields CAITPDRISATGELFF.

The rearrangement joins TRBV5-1 to TRBJ2-3; D possibly matches TRBD1 or TRBD2 (5 bases each). V shed 3 bases and J shed 10 bases, with 15 bases lying between them. The germline V gene encodes CDR1 SGHRS and CDR2 YFSETQ. The CDR3 sequence is 13 residues long. CDR3 region: CASSWDPREPQYF. DNA of the CDR3: TGCGCCAGCAGCTGGGATCCCAGGGAGCCGCAGTATTTT.

A word on this clonotype: One end of the junction does not line up with germline, which may come from a read error. This chain connects TRBV6-6 to TRBJ1-2, with D tentatively TRBD1 (5 bases). Germline V gene sequence: CDR1 MNHNY, CDR2 SVGAGI (reference sequence). The length of the CDR3 is 14 residues. The CDR3 reads CAGSAGTDRYVYTF. The CDR3 coding sequence is TGTGCCGGCAGCGCAGGGACGGACCGCTATGTCTACACCTTC.

This clonotype was picked up a small number of times. The chain uses TRBV29-1 and TRBJ2-5; perhaps TRBD1 as D (5 bases). The germline CDR1 and CDR2 sequences are SQVTM and ANQGSEA. CDR3 length: 13 residues. The V end was cut by 3 bases, the J end by 4 bases, with 12 bases between. The CDR3 reads CSVEANQGETQYF. The DNA for the CDR3 is TGCAGCGTTGAGGCCAATCAGGGAGAGACCCAGTACTTC. Together with reference TRBV29-1 and TRBJ2-5, the CDR3 gives the full variable domain: SAVISQKPSRDICQRGTSLTIQCQVDSQVTMMFWYRQQPGQSLTLIATANQGSEATYESGFVIDKFPISRPNLTFSTLTVSNMSPEDSSIYLCSVEANQGETQYFGPGTRLLVL.

This clonotype was recorded many times. The V call is TRBV4-1, the J call TRBJ2-2; D unclear. V lost 2 bases to trimming and J lost 3 bases, with 13 bases between them. The CDR3 is made up of 16 amino acids. From germline, CDR1 is MGHRA and CDR2 YSYEKL. The CDR3 protein is CASSQPLNSYTGELFF. The DNA of the CDR3 is TGCGCCAGCAGCCAACCACTAAACAGTTACACCGGGGAGCTGTTTTTT.

The V gene is TRBV19, the J gene TRBJ1-2; 7 bases line up with TRBD1. V shed 5 bases and J 4 bases; nucleotides not matched to a gene: 7. This CDR3 contains 14 residues. Per germline, CDR1 LNHDA and CDR2 SQIVND (reference sequence). The CDR3 sequence is CASSEGQLSYGYTF. In DNA form, the CDR3 reads TGTGCCAGTAGTGAGGGACAGTTGTCCTATGGCTACACCTTC.

This clonotype was seen a few times. The V and J genes are TRBV20-1 and TRBJ2-1; 8 bases agree with TRBD2. The CDR3 covers 18 residues. V was pared by 6 bases and J by 2 bases, with 18 bases of the junction left unmatched. Looked up from germline, CDR1 is DFQATT and CDR2 is SNEGSKA (reference sequence). The CDR3 nucleotides read TGCAGTGCAACTGGACTAGCTGGAGGCCTGAGCACCTACAATGAGCAGTTCTTC. Protein product: CSATGLAGGLSTYNEQFF.

As regards this clonotype: It is likely a read error, because the conserved phenylalanine at the end of the CDR3 is missing. The chain employs TRBV29-1 and TRBJ2-7; 9 positions agree with TRBD2. CDR1 is SQVTM, CDR2 ANQGSEA, per germline. This CDR3 spans 13 amino acids. DNA for the CDR3: TGCAGTGTTGCTAGCGGGATTTCCTACGAGCAGTACCTC. This sequence encodes CSVASGISYEQYL.

V and J are TRBV6-2 or TRBV6-3 and TRBJ2-7, with a weak D call TRBD2 (5 bases). This CDR3 is 14 amino acids long. Germline CDR1 is MNHEY and CDR2 is SVGEGT. CDR3: CATMGRRESYELYV. CDR3 bases: TGTGCCACCATGGGCCGACGGGAAAGCTACGAGCTGTACGTC.

As to this clonotype: A read error is possible here, since a much larger clone lies one base away. The chain employs TRBV30 and TRBJ1-4, with D perhaps matching TRBD1 (6 bases). The CDR3 is made up of 14 amino acids. CDR1 and CDR2 from the germline V gene are GTSNPN and SVGIG (reference sequence). The CDR3 nucleotides are TGTGCCTGGAGTCTACCAGGGGTCGGTGAAAAACTGCTTTTT. Translated, it gives CAWSLPGVGEKLLF.

This clonotype was found once. This chain links TRBV6-5 with TRBJ2-7; 12 bases fit TRBD2. The junction had 7 bases not matched to a gene; V was cut back by 4 bases and J by 6 bases. The CDR3 runs 15 residues. Germline values: CDR1 MNHEY, CDR2 SVGAGI. The DNA of the CDR3 is TGTGCCAGCAGTTTTACTAGCGGGAGGTTTTTCGAGCAGTACTTC. Translation gives CASSFTSGRFFEQYF.

A remark on this clonotype: A much larger clone differs by one base, so this may be a read error. The J gene is TRBJ2-7, the V gene TRBV10-2, with 11 bases lining up with TRBD2. The CDR3 consists of 16 residues. Germline V lookup: CDR1 WSHSY, CDR2 SAAADI. Trimming removed 4 bases from V and 3 bases from J; junction bases left unmatched: 8. CDR3 DNA: TGCGCCAGCAGTGGACTAGCGGGGAGGGAGAACTACGAGCAGTACTTC. This encodes CASSGLAGRENYEQYF.

Regarding this clonotype: One junction end does not reproduce the germline sequence, and a read error may be involved. CDR3 residues: CASSDSNRASGNTIYF. In DNA form, the CDR3 reads TGTGCCAGCAGTGACTCGAATAGGGCGTCTGGAAACACCATATATTTT. V is TRBV6-5 and J is TRBJ1-3; no clear D. Germline V gives CDR1 MNHEY, CDR2 SVGAGI. CDR3 length: 16 amino acids.

About this clonotype: Being one base from a much bigger clone, this may be a read error. The genes are TRBV20-1 and TRBJ1-5; D is unresolved. Trimming removed 0 bases at V and 15 bases at J, with 15 bases between. This CDR3 has 12 residues. Germline V gene data show CDR1 as DFQATT and CDR2 as SNEGSKA (reference sequence). CDR3 in DNA: TGCAGTGCTAGAGATCAATCAACCCAGTTGCATTTT. Translated: CSARDQSTQLHF.

Details on this clonotype: Germline and junction disagree at one end, which may indicate a read error. V usage is TRBV11-3 and J usage is TRBJ1-1, with D maybe TRBD1 (6 bases). The CDR3 consists of 13 residues. Germline V gene sequence: CDR1 SGHNT, CDR2 YENEEA. The CDR3 loop is CASSLEWDTEAFF. The CDR3 nucleotides read TGTGCCAGCAGCTTAGAATGGGACACTGAAGCTTTCTTC.

Concerning this clonotype itself: At one of its ends the junction is not consistent with the germline gene, which may arise from a read error. This sequence joins TRBV11-2 and TRBJ2-1, with 9 nucleotides matching TRBD2. CDR3 length: 14 residues. Germline loops: CDR1 SGHAT, CDR2 FQNNGV. In DNA form, the CDR3 reads TGTGCCAGCAGCTCATTGACTAGCGGTGTTGAGCGGTTCTTC. Translated, it gives CASSSLTSGVERFF.

This clonotype has more than one count but fewer than ten. V usage is TRBV20-1 and J usage is TRBJ2-7, with D tentatively TRBD1 or TRBD2 (6 bases each). The CDR3 length is 14 residues. Germline CDR1 reads DFQATT; CDR2 reads SNEGSKA (reference sequence). V lost 4 bases to trimming and J lost 0 bases, with 13 bases between them. Written as DNA, the CDR3 is TGCAGTGCTACGGGACACGGGGGCTCCTACGAGCAGTACTTC. Translated: CSATGHGGSYEQYF.

For this clonotype: Since a much larger clone is just one base distant, this may be a read error. The V and J genes are TRBV6-5 and TRBJ2-5, with 12 bases identical to TRBD2. J lost 8 bases, V lost 6 bases, and 7 bases had no gene match. Germline V lookup: CDR1 MNHEY, CDR2 SVGAGI. The length of the CDR3 is 14 residues. DNA of the CDR3: TGTGCCAGCAGAAGACTAGCGGGAGTTGATACCCAGTACTTC. Translating it yields CASRRLAGVDTQYF.

This clonotype was detected only a few times. The junction differs from germline at one of its ends, possibly a read error. As DNA, the CDR3 is TGTTCCAGCAGCTTAGGTTTCGGAGGGAACACTGGAGCTTTCTTT. This encodes CSSSLGFGGNTGAFF. The chain employs TRBV11-2 and TRBJ1-1; D is unclear. Looked up from germline, CDR1 is SGHAT and CDR2 is FQNNGV. The CDR3 runs 15 residues.

Concerning this clonotype: One end of the junction does not line up with germline, which may come from a read error. This chain uses TRBV11-2 with TRBJ2-1, with 7 nucleotides matching TRBD2. Per germline, CDR1 SGHAT and CDR2 FQNNGV. The CDR3 consists of 13 residues. This chain's CDR3 is CAISFHLAAEQFF. CDR3 in DNA: TGCGCCATCAGCTTTCATCTAGCGGCTGAGCAGTTCTTC.

Turning to this clonotype: A read error may explain this, as a much larger clone is one base away. This chain links TRBV30 with TRBJ2-6; 11 bases fit TRBD1. Germline V CDR1 and CDR2: GTSNPN, SVGIG (reference sequence). The CDR3 runs to 17 residues. CDR3 nucleotides: TGTGCCTGGAGGGGGACAGGGGGTTACTCTGGGGCCAACATCCTGACTTTC. Its translation: CAWRGTGGYSGANILTF.

The rearrangement joins TRBV5-5 to TRBJ1-1, with unresolved D. The germline V gene has CDR1 SGHKS and CDR2 YYEKEE (reference sequence). This CDR3 is 13 amino acids long. V was cut by 1 base and J by 1 base, with 5 bases left in between. The CDR3 DNA follows: TGTGCCAGCAGCTTGTCATCGAACACTGAAGCTTTCTTT. Translating it yields CASSLSSNTEAFF.